A single sample gave rise to the 18 T cell receptor beta chains below, sequenced in a study of identical twins (dated by TCRdb to the mid-2010s). Libraries were made using 5' RACE. The instrument was an Illumina HiSeq 2000. Through fastp at Q25 and MiXCR, TCRdb rebuilt clones from the public reads, retaining in-frame beta chains. Each CDR3 protein gets just one entry, which takes the most common genes and DNA from the rows behind it. The sample data list 510,000 or so distinct CDR3 sequences, and approximately 16% of these were observed just once. The ten biggest clones cover about 0.4% of the sample. The same data also went into a second study, on yellow fever vaccine responses in identical twins.

Source material: CD4+ T cells sorted from blood. The receptors shown here come from a woman aged 18-29 years in good health.

The V gene is TRBV10-3, the J gene TRBJ1-2; the match to TRBD1 covers 7 bases. Germline trimming cut 6 bases from V and 8 bases from J; bases unmatched to any gene: 24. CDR3 length equals 18 residues. The germline V gene has CDR1 ENHRY and CDR2 SYGVKD. Written as DNA, the CDR3 is TGTGCCATCAGGGAAGACAGGGCATCAAGTTCCCAACTGGGAGGCTACACCTTC. Translating it yields CAIREDRASSSQLGGYTF.

The CDR3 coding sequence is TGTGCCAGCGCCTCCTGGACCCACCCTTACGAGCAGTACGTC. Encoded protein: CASASWTHPYEQYV. This rearrangement joins TRBV6-1 to TRBJ2-7; D unclear. V dropped 8 bases and J dropped 4 bases, with 18 bases sitting between them. From germline, CDR1 is MNHNS and CDR2 SASEGT. CDR3 length equals 14 residues.

V usage is TRBV6-5 and J usage is TRBJ2-1, with TRBD1 identical over 7 bases. The CDR3 has 14 amino acids. Germline V gene data show CDR1 as MNHEY and CDR2 as SVGAGI. The junction had 8 bases not matched to a gene; V was cut back by 4 bases and J by 8 bases. The CDR3 nucleotides read TGTGCCAGCAGTTCAACAGGGGCGTTGTATGAGCAGTTCTTC. Translating it yields CASSSTGALYEQFF.

The sample holds many counts of this clonotype. The rearrangement joins TRBV12-3 or TRBV12-4 to TRBJ2-1; D possibly corresponds to TRBD1 (5 bases). The CDR3 totals 14 residues. Trimming took 3 bases from V and 6 from J, leaving 12 bases between them. The CDR3 here is CASSFGVGPNEQFF. Written as DNA, the CDR3 is TGTGCCAGCAGTTTTGGCGTGGGGCCCAATGAGCAGTTCTTC.

J is TRBJ2-5 and V is TRBV11-1, with 11 bases that match TRBD2. Looked up from germline, CDR1 is SGHAT and CDR2 is FQDESV (reference sequence). V lost 2 bases, J lost 2 bases, and 13 bases stayed unmatched. The CDR3 covers 19 residues. Written as DNA, the CDR3 is TGTGCCAGCAGCTTAAGTTTAATAACTAGCGGGGGCCAACAAGAGACCCAGTACTTC. The encoded protein is CASSLSLITSGGQQETQYF.

This clonotype came up a few times. The chain joins TRBV3-1 to TRBJ2-3; no reliable D call. Trimming removed 1 base from V and 7 bases from J, with 9 bases in between. This CDR3 contains 13 residues. Germline lookup yields CDR1 LGHDT and CDR2 YNNKEL (reference sequence). DNA of the CDR3: TGTGCCAGCAGCCAAGGGTGGTCGAATACGCAGTATTTT. Its protein is CASSQGWSNTQYF.

This clonotype was seen more than once but under ten times. V and J are TRBV7-8 and TRBJ2-2; no clear D. CDR3 length: 15 amino acids. The V gene's germline CDR1 is SGHVS and CDR2 FQNEAQ. V was clipped by 1 base and J by 1 base, with 7 bases between them. The CDR3 DNA reads as TGTGCCAGCAGCTTAGGAGCGCAGAACACCGGGGAGCTGTTTTTT. Protein product: CASSLGAQNTGELFF. The full variable domain, completed using reference TRBV7-8 and TRBJ2-2, is GAGVSQSPRYKVAKRGQDVALRCDPISGHVSLFWYQQALGQGPEFLTYFQNEAQLDKSGLPSDRFFAERPEGSVSTLKIQRTQQEDSAVYLCASSLGAQNTGELFFGEGSRLTVL.

This clonotype was found a few times. The gene calls are TRBV10-3 and TRBJ1-1; 10 positions agree with TRBD1. The germline V gene has CDR1 ENHRY and CDR2 SYGVKD. V gave up 3 bases and J gave up 3 bases; unmatched junction bases: 10. The CDR3 length is 17 residues. CDR3 residues: CAISEGQGQGRDTEAFF. In DNA, the CDR3 is TGTGCCATCAGTGAAGGACAGGGACAGGGGAGGGACACTGAAGCTTTCTTT.

The chain carries TRBV29-1 and TRBJ2-3; 7 nucleotides match TRBD1. The CDR3 has 14 residues. Per germline, CDR1 SQVTM and CDR2 ANQGSEA. V dropped 5 bases and J dropped 6; count of bases not matched to a gene: 11. The CDR3 region has the DNA TGCAGCGTTATTAGGGCAGGGGGTCGGGATACGCAGTATTTT. It yields the protein CSVIRAGGRDTQYF.

This rearrangement joins TRBV5-1 to TRBJ2-7; maybe TRBD2 (6 bases). The germline V gene encodes CDR1 SGHRS and CDR2 YFSETQ. The CDR3 consists of 15 residues. V lost 4 bases to trimming and J lost 2 bases, with 16 bases between them. The CDR3 sequence: CASSVGLLSPYEQYF. Here the CDR3 DNA reads TGCGCCAGCAGCGTGGGACTCCTGAGCCCCTACGAGCAGTACTTC.

The genes are TRBV20-1 and TRBJ2-3, with D tentatively TRBD2 (6 bases). This CDR3 contains 13 residues. Germline CDR1 is DFQATT and CDR2 is SNEGSKA (reference sequence). Trimming removed 6 bases at V and 2 bases at J, with 12 bases between. CDR3 sequence: CSAPAGHTDTQYF. CDR3 bases: TGCAGTGCCCCAGCGGGCCACACAGATACGCAGTATTTT.

V gene TRBV2 combines with J gene TRBJ2-1; 9 bases align to TRBD2. V shed 5 bases and J 7 bases; nucleotides not matched to a gene: 9. The CDR3 contains 15 residues. Germline V lookup: CDR1 SNHLY, CDR2 FYNNEI. The CDR3 sequence is CASSSSAGGPNEQFF. CDR3 nucleotide sequence: TGTGCCAGCAGTTCAAGCGCGGGGGGGCCGAATGAGCAGTTCTTC.

The chain joins TRBV3-1 to TRBJ1-1; D gene uncertain. Trimming took 4 bases from V and 2 from J, leaving 8 bases between them. The germline CDR1 and CDR2 sequences are LGHDT and YNNKEL (reference sequence). This CDR3 is 13 amino acids long. The CDR3 DNA sequence: TGTGCCAGCAGCCCACAGAGTAACACTGAAGCTTTCTTT. Its protein is CASSPQSNTEAFF.

The chain couples TRBV4-1 to TRBJ2-2; D remains unclear. The ends were cut back, 7 bases at V and 0 bases at J, with 15 bases in the middle. The CDR3 is 16 residues long. The germline CDR1 and CDR2 sequences are MGHRA and YSYEKL. CDR3 coding DNA: TGCGCCAGCAACCTACAGCACTTATCGAACACCGGGGAGCTGTTTTTT. This codes for CASNLQHLSNTGELFF.

In its sample, this clonotype was seen a few times. The chain joins TRBV2 to TRBJ2-4; 9 bases line up with TRBD2. Germline V gene data show CDR1 as SNHLY and CDR2 as FYNNEI. The CDR3 is 16 residues long. The V gene end was trimmed by 6 bases and the J gene end by 3 bases; junction bases not matched to a gene: 9. CDR3 in DNA: TGTGCCAGCAGGTTGGCGGGAGGGCCAGGCAAAAACATTCAGTACTTC. Encoded protein: CASRLAGGPGKNIQYF.

This clonotype occurred a few times. The chain is built from TRBV5-5 and TRBJ2-1, with 9 bases lining up with TRBD2. The CDR3 contains 15 residues. Germline CDR1 and CDR2: SGHKS and YYEKEE (reference sequence). The ends lost 4 bases at V and 4 bases at J; junction bases unmatched: 6. In DNA, the CDR3 is TGTGCCAGCAGCCGCGGGACTAGCACTTACAATGAGCAGTTCTTC. It encodes CASSRGTSTYNEQFF. Filled out from reference TRBV5-5 and TRBJ2-1, the complete variable domain reads DAGVTQSPTHLIKTRGQQVTLRCSPISGHKSVSWYQQVLGQGPQFIFQYYEKEERGRGNFPDRFSARQFPNYSSELNVNALLLGDSALYLCASSRGTSTYNEQFFGPGTRLTVL.

This clonotype occurred many times. The genes are TRBV29-1 and TRBJ2-7; the D is unclear. The CDR3 spans 13 residues. V was clipped by 6 bases and J by 5 bases, with 17 bases between them. Looked up from germline, CDR1 is SQVTM and CDR2 is ANQGSEA. The CDR3 reads CSVQRLSSDEQYF. CDR3 nucleotides: TGCAGCGTCCAACGCCTATCCTCGGACGAGCAGTACTTC.

The V and J genes are TRBV10-3 and TRBJ1-2, with D possibly being TRBD1 (5 bases). The CDR3 consists of 13 residues. The ends were cut back, 4 bases at V and 3 bases at J, with 9 bases in the middle. Germline CDR1 is ENHRY and CDR2 is SYGVKD. The chain's CDR3 is CAISVGTDYGYTF. CDR3 coding DNA: TGTGCCATCAGTGTTGGGACCGACTATGGCTACACCTTC.